A selection of T cell receptor beta chains follows, all from one sample in a study of OX40 agonist ivuxolimab in advanced cancers. Assay used: immunoSEQ multiplex PCR; TCRdb lists only in-frame clones, some missing. The table shows 40,000 to 50,000 clones, with approximately 87% occurring only once. The sample here was CD4+ or CD8+ T cells sorted from blood, taken in a trial of the OX40 agonist ivuxolimab. These receptors all stem from an adult with an advanced solid tumor such as melanoma, head and neck, liver or kidney cancer. CDR3s include the opening cysteine and the closing phenylalanine or tryptophan. Each record gives: V gene, clone size, J gene, D gene, CDR3 protein, CDR3 DNA. The D gene is left open where the match is weak. A row's size may be missing; if present it is once, few, many or a size class.

TRBV6-1	once	TRBJ1-5	.	CASSEDQPQHF	TGTGCCAGCAGTGAAGATCAGCCCCAGCATTTT
TRBV5-4	.	TRBJ2-6	TRBD1	CASSQTGAGANVLTF	TGTGCCAGCAGCCAGACAGGGGCTGGGGCCAACGTCCTGACTTTC
TRBV25-1	.	TRBJ1-6	.	CASSKGNAGGYNSPLHF	TGTGCCAGCAGTAAGGGAAATGCTGGGGGTTATAATTCACCCCTCCACTTT
TRBV6-6	.	TRBJ2-7	.	CASSYGQSVMYGEQYF	TGTGCCAGCAGTTACGGACAGTCCGTTATGTATGGTGAGCAGTACTTC
TRBV18	.	TRBJ1-1	.	CASSRGEWNTEAFF	TGTGCCAGCTCACGAGGGGAATGGAACACTGAAGCTTTCTTT
TRBV28	once	TRBJ1-6	.	CASRLSNSPLHF	TGTGCCAGCAGACTCTCTAATTCACCCCTCCACTTT
TRBV5-4	once	TRBJ2-7	TRBD1	CASSLRQGATYEQYF	TGTGCCAGCAGCTTGAGACAGGGGGCCACCTACGAGCAGTACTTC
TRBV14	.	TRBJ1-2	TRBD1	CASSQGRAGQGFNYGYTF	TGTGCCAGCAGCCAAGGGCGCGCGGGACAGGGCTTTAACTATGGCTACACCTTC
TRBV2	.	TRBJ2-1	.	CASSENGGTEQFF	TGTGCCAGCAGTGAAAATGGAGGCACCGAGCAGTTCTTC
TRBV7-9	.	TRBJ2-7	.	CASSPPGARRGHYEQYF	TGCGCCAGCAGCCCCCCCGGGGCGCGGCGGGGTCACTACGAGCAGTACTTC
TRBV5-1	.	TRBJ1-2	.	CASSSTPGTSNYGYTF	TGCGCCAGCAGCTCCACCCCCGGGACATCCAACTATGGCTACACCTTC
TRBV6-5	.	TRBJ2-1	TRBD2	CASSFSLAGGPDEQFF	TGTGCCAGCAGTTTTTCCTTAGCGGGAGGGCCGGATGAGCAGTTCTTC
TRBV11-2	.	TRBJ2-3	TRBD1	CASSPWTGITDTQYF	TGTGCCAGCAGCCCCTGGACAGGAATCACAGATACGCAGTATTTT
TRBV2	.	TRBJ1-5	.	CASSGGSRGQPQHF	TGTGCCAGCAGTGGAGGCAGTCGGGGCCAGCCCCAGCATTTT
TRBV28	.	TRBJ2-5	.	CASTVLGVETQYF	TGTGCCAGCACTGTTTTAGGGGTTGAGACCCAGTACTTC
TRBV4-1	.	TRBJ1-2	TRBD1	CASSRGQGGNYGYTF	TGCGCCAGCAGCCGAGGACAGGGGGGAAACTATGGCTACACCTTC
TRBV10-3	.	TRBJ1-5	TRBD1	CTISAGTGNNQPQHF	TGTACCATCAGTGCCGGGACAGGCAACAATCAGCCCCAGCATTTT
TRBV2	.	TRBJ2-5	TRBD1	CASSEARGPEETQYF	TGTGCCAGCAGTGAAGCCAGGGGGCCGGAGGAGACCCAGTACTTC
TRBV9	.	TRBJ1-4	.	CASSVSVGRDEKLFF	TGTGCCAGCAGCGTGTCGGTGGGGCGAGATGAAAAACTGTTTTTT
TRBV29-1	.	TRBJ2-1	TRBD2	CSGLVGTSFYNEQFF	TGCAGCGGATTGGTCGGGACTAGCTTCTACAATGAGCAGTTCTTC
TRBV18	.	TRBJ2-5	TRBD1	CASSPGQARQETQYF	TGTGCCAGCTCACCAGGACAGGCTAGACAAGAGACCCAGTACTTC
TRBV2	.	TRBJ2-3	.	CASSEAEGDTQYF	TGTGCCAGCAGTGAAGCGGAGGGAGATACGCAGTATTTT
TRBV28	once	TRBJ1-3	TRBD1	CASSLSTGGNGNTIYF	TGTGCCAGCAGTTTGTCCACAGGGGGTAATGGAAACACCATATATTTT
TRBV5-5	.	TRBJ2-3	TRBD1	CASSRWTGNPDTQYF	TGTGCCAGCAGCCGCTGGACAGGAAACCCAGATACGCAGTATTTT
TRBV30	.	TRBJ2-7	.	CAWSGGSYEQYF	TGTGCCTGGAGTGGGGGGTCCTACGAGCAGTACTTC
TRBV4-1	once	TRBJ2-1	.	CASSQTSNSYNEQFF	TGCGCCAGCAGCCAAACTAGCAACTCCTACAATGAGCAGTTCTTC
TRBV4-2	.	TRBJ1-5	.	CASSQEGSRGNQPQHF	TGTGCCAGCAGCCAAGAAGGTAGTCGGGGCAATCAGCCCCAGCATTTT
TRBV5-4	.	TRBJ1-2	.	CASSSQGPYYGYTF	TGTGCCAGCAGCTCCCAGGGGCCGTACTATGGCTACACCTTC
TRBV7-3	once	TRBJ2-7	.	CASSPSVGVAYEQYF	TGTGCCAGCAGCCCCTCGGTGGGGGTGGCCTACGAGCAGTACTTC
TRBV7-6	.	TRBJ1-1	TRBD1	CASSRTGGFSVNTEAFF	TGTGCCAGCAGTCGGACAGGGGGCTTTAGTGTGAACACTGAAGCTTTCTTT
TRBV5-5	.	TRBJ2-7	TRBD2	CASSSPGRDEQYF	TGTGCCAGCAGCTCCCCAGGGAGGGACGAGCAGTACTTC
TRBV28	few	TRBJ2-2	TRBD2	CASSLSGSYTGELFF	TGTGCCAGCAGTTTGAGCGGGAGTTACACCGGGGAGCTGTTTTTT
TRBV6-5	.	TRBJ1-3	.	CASSKRSTRNTIYF	TGTGCCAGCAGTAAAAGAAGTACAAGAAACACCATATATTTT
TRBV7-9	.	TRBJ2-3	TRBD2	CASSPSRGGPDTQYF	TGTGCCAGCAGCCCCAGTCGGGGAGGGCCGGATACGCAGTATTTT
TRBV9	.	TRBJ2-5	TRBD2	CASSVSPGLAGETQYF	TGTGCCAGCAGCGTCTCACCGGGACTAGCTGGAGAGACCCAGTACTTC
TRBV10-3	once	TRBJ2-1	.	CAISETGYNEQFF	TGTGCCATCAGTGAGACAGGGTACAATGAGCAGTTCTTC
TRBV5-1	.	TRBJ1-1	.	CASSLVGWGTEAFF	TGCGCCAGCAGCTTGGTCGGCTGGGGCACTGAAGCTTTCTTT
TRBV4-1	.	TRBJ2-1	TRBD2	CASSQDHGSGGPSYNEQFF	TGCGCCAGCAGCCAAGATCATGGTAGCGGGGGACCCTCCTACAATGAGCAGTTCTTC
TRBV7-6	.	TRBJ2-7	.	CASSPYRDTFYEQYF	TGTGCCAGCAGCCCCTACCGGGACACGTTCTACGAGCAGTACTTC
TRBV5-1	.	TRBJ2-2	.	CASSSGDFGELFF	TGCGCCAGCAGCTCTGGGGACTTTGGGGAGCTGTTTTTT
TRBV10-2	.	TRBJ2-3	.	CASSEMMGDTQYF	TGCGCCAGCAGTGAAATGATGGGCGATACGCAGTATTTT
TRBV28	.	TRBJ1-5	.	CASNGVNQPQHF	TGTGCCAGCAACGGGGTTAATCAGCCCCAGCATTTT
TRBV9	.	TRBJ2-5	TRBD1	CASSSLGGTGGETQYF	TGTGCCAGCAGCTCCCTGGGGGGGACAGGGGGCGAGACCCAGTACTTC
TRBV19	.	TRBJ2-1	TRBD2	CASRGTSGSYNEQFF	TGTGCCAGTAGGGGAACTAGCGGCTCCTACAATGAGCAGTTCTTC
TRBV6-5	.	TRBJ2-5	TRBD1	CASSHRRQGGETQYF	TGTGCCAGCAGTCACAGGAGACAGGGGGGAGAGACCCAGTACTTC
TRBV7-9	.	TRBJ1-2	.	CASSLPNRAIGYTF	TGTGCCAGCAGCTTACCCAACAGGGCAATTGGCTACACCTTC
TRBV30	.	TRBJ1-2	.	CAWSVILGDCTF	TGTGCCTGGAGTGTAATTTTGGGGGACTGCACCTTC